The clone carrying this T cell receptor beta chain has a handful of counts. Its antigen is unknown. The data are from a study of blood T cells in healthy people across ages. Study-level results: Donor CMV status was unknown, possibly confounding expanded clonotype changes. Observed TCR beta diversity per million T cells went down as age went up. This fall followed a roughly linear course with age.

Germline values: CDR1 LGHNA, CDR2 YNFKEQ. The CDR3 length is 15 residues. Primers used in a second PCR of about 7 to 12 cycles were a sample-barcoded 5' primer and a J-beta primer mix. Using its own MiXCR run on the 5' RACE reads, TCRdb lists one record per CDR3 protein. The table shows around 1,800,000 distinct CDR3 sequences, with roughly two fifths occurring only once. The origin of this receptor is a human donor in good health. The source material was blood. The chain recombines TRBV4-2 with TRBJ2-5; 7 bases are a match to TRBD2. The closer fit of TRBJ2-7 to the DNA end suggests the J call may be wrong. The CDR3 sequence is CASSPPRGGIYEQYF. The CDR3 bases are TGTGCCAGCAGCCCCCCTCGCGGGGGTATCTACGAGCAGTACTTC.